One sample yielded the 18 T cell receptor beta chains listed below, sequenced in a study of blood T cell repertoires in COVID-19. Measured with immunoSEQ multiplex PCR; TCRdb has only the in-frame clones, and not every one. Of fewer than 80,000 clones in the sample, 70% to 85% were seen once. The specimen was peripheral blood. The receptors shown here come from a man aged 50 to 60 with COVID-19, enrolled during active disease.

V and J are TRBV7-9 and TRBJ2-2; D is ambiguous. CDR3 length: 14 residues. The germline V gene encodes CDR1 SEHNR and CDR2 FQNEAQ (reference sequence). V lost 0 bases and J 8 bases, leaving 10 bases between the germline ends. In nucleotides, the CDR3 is TGTGCCAGCAGCTTAGCGATCCTGCGAGGGGAGCTGTTTTTT. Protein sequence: CASSLAILRGELFF.

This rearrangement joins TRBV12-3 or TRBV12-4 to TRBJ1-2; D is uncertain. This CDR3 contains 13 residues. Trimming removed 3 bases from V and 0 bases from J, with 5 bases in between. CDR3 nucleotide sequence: TGTGCCAGCAGTTTGACTGCTAACTATGGCTACACCTTC. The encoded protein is CASSLTANYGYTF.

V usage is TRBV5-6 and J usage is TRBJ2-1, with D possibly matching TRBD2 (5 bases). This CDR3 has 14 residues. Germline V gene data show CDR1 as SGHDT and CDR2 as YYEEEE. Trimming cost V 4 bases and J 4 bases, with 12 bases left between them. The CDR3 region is CASSPSPGYNEQFF. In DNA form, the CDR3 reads TGTGCCAGCAGCCCCAGCCCGGGGTACAATGAGCAGTTCTTC. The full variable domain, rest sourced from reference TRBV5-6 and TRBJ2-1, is DAGVTQSPTHLIKTRGQQVTLRCSPKSGHDTVSWYQQALGQGPQFIFQYYEEEERQRGNFPDRFSGHQFPNYSSELNVNALLLGDSALYLCASSPSPGYNEQFFGPGTRLTVL.

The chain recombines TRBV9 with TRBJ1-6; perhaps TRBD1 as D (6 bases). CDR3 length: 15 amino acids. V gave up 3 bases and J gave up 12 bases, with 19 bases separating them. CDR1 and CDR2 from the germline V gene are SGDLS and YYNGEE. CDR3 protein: CASSASGTQSKPLHF. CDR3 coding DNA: TGTGCCAGCAGCGCCTCTGGGACACAATCCAAACCCCTCCACTTT.

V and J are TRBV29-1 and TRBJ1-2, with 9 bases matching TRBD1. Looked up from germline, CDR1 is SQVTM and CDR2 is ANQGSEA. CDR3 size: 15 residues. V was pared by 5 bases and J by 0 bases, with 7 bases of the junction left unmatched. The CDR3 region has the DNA TGCAGCGTTCTGGACAGGGGCGTTTCTAACTATGGCTACACCTTC. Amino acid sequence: CSVLDRGVSNYGYTF.

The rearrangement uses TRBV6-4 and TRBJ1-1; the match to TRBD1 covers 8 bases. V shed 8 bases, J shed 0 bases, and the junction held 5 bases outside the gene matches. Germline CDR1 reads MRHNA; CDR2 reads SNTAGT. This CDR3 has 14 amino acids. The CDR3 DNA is TGTGCCAGCGGGGACAGGCACATGAACACTGAAGCTTTCTTT. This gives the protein CASGDRHMNTEAFF.

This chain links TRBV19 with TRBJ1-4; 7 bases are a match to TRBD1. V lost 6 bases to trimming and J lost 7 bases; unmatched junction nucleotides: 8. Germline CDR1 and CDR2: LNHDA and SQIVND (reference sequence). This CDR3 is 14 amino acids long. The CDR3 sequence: CASRHRDSFEKLFF. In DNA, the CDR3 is TGTGCCAGTAGGCACCGGGACAGCTTTGAAAAACTGTTTTTT. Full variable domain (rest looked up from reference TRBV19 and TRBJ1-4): DGGITQSPKYLFRKEGQNVTLSCEQNLNHDAMYWYRQDPGQGLRLIYYSQIVNDFQKGDIAEGYSVSREKKESFPLTVTSAQKNPTAFYLCASRHRDSFEKLFFGSGTQLSVL.

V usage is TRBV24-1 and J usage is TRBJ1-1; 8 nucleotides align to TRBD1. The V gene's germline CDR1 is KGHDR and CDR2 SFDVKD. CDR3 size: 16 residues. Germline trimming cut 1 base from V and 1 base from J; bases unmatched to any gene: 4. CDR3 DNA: TGTGCCACCAGTGATTTCAGGGGGCGTTGGAACACTGAAGCTTTCTTT. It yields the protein CATSDFRGRWNTEAFF.

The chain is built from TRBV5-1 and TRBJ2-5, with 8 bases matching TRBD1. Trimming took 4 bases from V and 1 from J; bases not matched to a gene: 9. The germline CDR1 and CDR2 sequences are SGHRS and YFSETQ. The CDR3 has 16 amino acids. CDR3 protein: CASSPTGQGVQETQYF. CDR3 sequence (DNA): TGCGCCAGCAGCCCTACCGGACAGGGAGTCCAAGAGACCCAGTACTTC. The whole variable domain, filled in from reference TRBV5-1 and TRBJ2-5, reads KAGVTQTPRYLIKTRGQQVTLSCSPISGHRSVSWYQQTPGQGLQFLFEYFSETQRNKGNFPGRFSGRQFSNSRSEMNVSTLELGDSALYLCASSPTGQGVQETQYFGPGTRLLVL.

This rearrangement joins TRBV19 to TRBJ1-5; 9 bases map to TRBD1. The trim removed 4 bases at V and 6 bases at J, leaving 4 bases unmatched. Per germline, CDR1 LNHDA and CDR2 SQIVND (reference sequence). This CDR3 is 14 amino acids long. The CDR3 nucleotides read TGTGCCAGTAGTAGGGGACAGGGCAGTCAGCCCCAGCATTTT. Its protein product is CASSRGQGSQPQHF.

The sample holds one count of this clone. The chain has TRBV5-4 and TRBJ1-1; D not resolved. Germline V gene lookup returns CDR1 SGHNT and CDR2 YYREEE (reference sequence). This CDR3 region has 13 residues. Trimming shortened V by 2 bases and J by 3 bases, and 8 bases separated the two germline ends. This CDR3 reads CASSLAGYTEAFF. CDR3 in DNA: TGTGCCAGCAGCTTAGCGGGATACACTGAAGCTTTCTTT. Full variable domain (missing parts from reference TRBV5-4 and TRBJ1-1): ETGVTQSPTHLIKTRGQQVTLRCSSQSGHNTVSWYQQALGQGPQFIFQYYREEENGRGNFPPRFSGLQFPNYSSELNVNALELDDSALYLCASSLAGYTEAFFGQGTRLTVV.

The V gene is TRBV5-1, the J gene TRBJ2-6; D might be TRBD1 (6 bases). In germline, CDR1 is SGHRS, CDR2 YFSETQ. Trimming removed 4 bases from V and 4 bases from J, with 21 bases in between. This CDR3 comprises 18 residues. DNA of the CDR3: TGCGCCAGCAGCCCGAGACAGGAACCTCTGTTGGGGGCCAACGTCCTGACTTTC. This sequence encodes CASSPRQEPLLGANVLTF. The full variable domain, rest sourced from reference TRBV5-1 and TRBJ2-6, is KAGVTQTPRYLIKTRGQQVTLSCSPISGHRSVSWYQQTPGQGLQFLFEYFSETQRNKGNFPGRFSGRQFSNSRSEMNVSTLELGDSALYLCASSPRQEPLLGANVLTFGAGSRLTVL.

DNA of the CDR3: TGTGCCGCTAGAAGGTTCAGGGGCGGCAATCAGCCCCAGCATTTT. Protein sequence: CAARRFRGGNQPQHF. The chain joins TRBV6-4 to TRBJ1-5, with D possibly matching TRBD1 (6 bases). CDR1 is MRHNA and CDR2 is SNTAGT in the germline V gene. V lost 11 bases to trimming and J lost 2 bases, with 19 bases between them. The CDR3 has 15 amino acids.

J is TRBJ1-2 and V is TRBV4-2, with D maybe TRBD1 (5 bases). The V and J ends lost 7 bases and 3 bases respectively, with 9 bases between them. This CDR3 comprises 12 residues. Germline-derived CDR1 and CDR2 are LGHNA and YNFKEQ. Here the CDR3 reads CASTGTYYGYTF. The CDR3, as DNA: TGTGCCAGCACCGGGACTTACTATGGCTACACCTTC.

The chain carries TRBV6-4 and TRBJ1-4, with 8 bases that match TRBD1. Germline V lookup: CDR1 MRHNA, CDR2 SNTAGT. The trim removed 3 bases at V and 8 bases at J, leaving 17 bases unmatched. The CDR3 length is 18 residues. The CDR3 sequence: CASSESRDRPRKEEKLFF. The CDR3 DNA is TGTGCCAGCAGTGAGTCTCGGGACAGGCCACGAAAAGAGGAAAAACTGTTTTTT.

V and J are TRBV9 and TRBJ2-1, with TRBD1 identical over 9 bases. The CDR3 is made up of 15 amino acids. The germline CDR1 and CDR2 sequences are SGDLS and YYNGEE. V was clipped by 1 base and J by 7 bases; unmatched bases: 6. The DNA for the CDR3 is TGTGCCAGCAGCGTAAGATGGGACAGGGAGAATGAGCAGTTCTTC. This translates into CASSVRWDRENEQFF.

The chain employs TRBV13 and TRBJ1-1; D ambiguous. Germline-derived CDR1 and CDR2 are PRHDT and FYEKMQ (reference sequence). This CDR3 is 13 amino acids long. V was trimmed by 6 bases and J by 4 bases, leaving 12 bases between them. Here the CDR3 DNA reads TGTGCCAGCAGTCCTGGAGGGTTCACTGAAGCTTTCTTT. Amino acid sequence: CASSPGGFTEAFF. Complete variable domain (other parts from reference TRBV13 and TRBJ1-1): AAGVIQSPRHLIKEKRETATLKCYPIPRHDTVYWYQQGPGQDPQFLISFYEKMQSDKGSIPDRFSAQQFSDYHSELNMSSLELGDSALYFCASSPGGFTEAFFGQGTRLTVV.

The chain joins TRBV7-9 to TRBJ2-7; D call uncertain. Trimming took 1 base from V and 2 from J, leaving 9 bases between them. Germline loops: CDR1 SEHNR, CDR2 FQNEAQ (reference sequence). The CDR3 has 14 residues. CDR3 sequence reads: CASSLGGRTYEQYF. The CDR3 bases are TGTGCCAGCAGCTTAGGCGGCCGTACCTACGAGCAGTACTTC.